Included here is one T cell receptor beta chain sequence, with context. The antigen it binds to is not known. No per-base quality is available; no much larger clone lies one base away. The cysteine opens and the phenylalanine closes a CDR3 of 15 amino acids. Of the read, only the CDR3 DNA is kept; its 45 bases are in frame from base 1. Looking up the germline V gene (reference sequence) yields CDR1 MNHEY and CDR2 SMNVEV. At the junction V is shortened by 4 bases and J by 3 bases, with 16 bases in between. TCR CDR3 regions were amplified from genomic DNA by multiplex PCR using the deep immunoSEQ assay. Genomic DNA extracted from each cell subset was distributed evenly over all wells of several immunoSEQ 96-well plates, and each plate served as one replicate. Each replicate PCR for sorted subsets received around 200 ng genomic DNA, equal to 28,000 or so T cell genomes. The purified libraries were quantified using a Qubit 3.0 fluorometer, sized with a Bioanalyzer 2100, and then quantified again using the KAPA Library Quantification kit. Every immunoSEQ 96-well plate was sequenced on a separate single-read 150-cycle Illumina NextSeq 550 flow cell. In the authors' own workflow: Because only junctional sequences without quality scores were contained in the immunoSEQ output, filtering matching that applied to full-length reads could not be performed. Sequences were annotated with PyIR, a Python wrapper for IgBLAST v1.9, and V/J genes and CDR3 were assigned using IMGT germline references. Reads were removed for weak V/J assignments (E-value above 1e-6), missing CDR3, stop codons, out-of-frame junctions, or ambiguous translated residues. V3J clonotypes were defined by identical inferred V gene, J gene, and CDR3 amino acid sequence. To compute the percentage overlap between repertoires, the number of shared unique clonotypes was divided by the size of the smaller repertoire. Three approaches were used to assess repertoire richness: RTK rarefaction, the Chao1 estimator, and Recon v2.1 estimates of unobserved clonotypes. For all TCRbeta clonotypes obtained by the gDNA method from a handful of donors, generation probabilities were computed with OLGA. This is the immuneACCESS table as TCRdb keeps it, with only in-frame sequences that have V and J called. A part of the clones is gone; compared with another copy, unresolved V genes explain less than half, and the rest is unexplained. That table is the source of V, J and clone size, and D and trimming were worked out from the DNA. The sample records about 1 million clones, about three quarters of which are singletons. The top ten constitute 1.4% to 1.5% of the sample.

The data derive from a study of shared clonotypes between healthy human individuals (dated by TCRdb to the early 2020s). Study-wide context: Two women and a few men aged 18 to 49 years were included in the cohort. For each donor, CD4 naive and CD4 memory were each run on three plates, CD8 naive on two plates, and CD8 memory on one plate. To estimate repertoire size and how much clonotype sharing occurs between individuals, the study deeply sequenced the blood TCR repertoires of about five healthy adults. To increase sequencing depth and limit assay-specific biases, TCR repertoire library preparation and sequencing were carried out by different laboratories using diverse techniques. Each donor's leukapheresis produced roughly between about 0.9 and 9.5 billion PBMCs.

What the study reported, not specific to this receptor: Sampling was limited to blood, and TCR repertoires in tissue likely differ from TCR repertoires in blood. Pairwise subsampling indicated that sequencing depth was expected to affect the degree of clonotype sharing among donors. Even with the large sequencing depth, rarefaction of the sorted-subset datasets indicated that sequencing was incomplete. Sharing across a handful of donors was observed for approximately 5% of naive CD4, 3% to 4% of naive CD8, 2% to 2.5% of memory CD4, and about 0.38% of memory CD8 clonotypes. Naive subsets generally had larger estimated clonotype richness than memory subsets. Compared with non-shared clonotypes, the clonotypes found in all four sorted-subset donors had higher generation probabilities. Because the study included a small number of donors, the genetic and exposure-history diversity represented was limited.

Donors were healthy HIV-negative adults with no recently reported acute infections or vaccinations. Only Caucasian adults living in Nashville, Tennessee, USA were represented among the donors. Magnetic negative selection was used to enrich CD4+ T cells, after which naive cells were positively selected on CD45RA and the negative fraction became the memory subset. Blood was obtained by leukapheresis, after which PBMCs were separated by Ficoll-Histopaque density gradient centrifugation and cryopreserved in liquid nitrogen vapor phase. Analytical flow cytometry was used to check the purity and quantity of each magnetically sorted T cell population. Each sorted fraction had its genomic DNA isolated and then quantified by UV absorbance on a Nanodrop 2000c.

The TCR comes from a man aged 18-30 years in good health. The sequenced sample consisted of memory CD4+ T cells sorted from blood. The cell subset or site label, as the study defines it: CD45RA-negative fraction. The sequence is built from TRBV27 and TRBJ2-7, with TRBD1 perhaps the D gene, on 6 matching bases. The DNA sequence is as follows: TGTGCCAGCAGTTCAAAGGGACACGGGAACTACGAGCAGTACTTC. It specifies CASSSKGHGNYEQYF.